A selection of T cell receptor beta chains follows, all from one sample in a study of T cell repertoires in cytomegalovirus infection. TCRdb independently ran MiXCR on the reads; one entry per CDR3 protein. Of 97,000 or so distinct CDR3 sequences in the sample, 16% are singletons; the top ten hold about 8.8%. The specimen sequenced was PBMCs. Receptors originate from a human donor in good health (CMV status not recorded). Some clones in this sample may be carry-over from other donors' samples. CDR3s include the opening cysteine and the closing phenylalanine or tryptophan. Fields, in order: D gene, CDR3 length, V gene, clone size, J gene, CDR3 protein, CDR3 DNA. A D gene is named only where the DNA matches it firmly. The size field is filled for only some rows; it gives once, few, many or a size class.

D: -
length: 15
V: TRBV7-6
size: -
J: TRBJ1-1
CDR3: CASSSRGQKNTEAFF
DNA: TGTGCCAGCAGCTCCCGTGGACAGAAGAACACTGAAGCTTTCTTT

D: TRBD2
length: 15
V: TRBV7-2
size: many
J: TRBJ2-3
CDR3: CASSPFSGATDTQYF
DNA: TGTGCCAGCAGCCCTTTTAGCGGGGCCACAGATACGCAGTATTTT

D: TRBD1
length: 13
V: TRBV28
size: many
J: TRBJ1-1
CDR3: CASTLDRGWLAFF
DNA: TGTGCCAGCACTTTGGACAGGGGCTGGTTAGCTTTCTTT

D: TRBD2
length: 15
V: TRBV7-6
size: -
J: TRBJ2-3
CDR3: CASSLLAAPTDTQYF
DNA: TGTGCCAGCAGCTTGCTAGCGGCCCCTACAGATACGCAGTATTTT

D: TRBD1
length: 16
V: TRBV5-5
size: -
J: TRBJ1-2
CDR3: CASSPSARGVDYGYTF
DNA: TGTGCCAGCAGCCCATCGGCCAGGGGGGTAGACTATGGCTACACCTTC

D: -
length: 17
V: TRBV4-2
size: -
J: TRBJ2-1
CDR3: CASSQEIGGLAYNEQFF
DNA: TGTGCCAGCAGCCAAGAGATTGGCGGCCTGGCCTACAATGAGCAGTTCTTC

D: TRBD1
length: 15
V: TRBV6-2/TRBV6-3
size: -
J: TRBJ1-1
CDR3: CASSSWQGGNTEAFF
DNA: TGTGCCAGCAGTTCATGGCAGGGGGGGAACACTGAAGCTTTCTTT

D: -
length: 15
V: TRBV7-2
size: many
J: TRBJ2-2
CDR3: CASSFIVPNTGELFF
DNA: TGTGCCAGCAGCTTCATAGTCCCGAACACCGGGGAGCTGTTTTTT

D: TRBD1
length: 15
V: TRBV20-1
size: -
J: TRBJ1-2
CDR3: CSATSPERGRGGYTF
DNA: TGCAGTGCCACATCCCCTGAGAGGGGGCGGGGAGGCTACACCTTC

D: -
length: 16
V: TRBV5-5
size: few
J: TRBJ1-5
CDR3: CASSLVPTGGNQPQHF
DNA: TGTGCCAGCAGCTTGGTTCCGACAGGAGGCAATCAGCCCCAGCATTTT

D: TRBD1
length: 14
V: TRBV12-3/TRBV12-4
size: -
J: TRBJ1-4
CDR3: CASSLQGGYEKLFF
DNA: TGTGCCAGCAGTTTACAGGGGGGATATGAAAAACTGTTTTTT

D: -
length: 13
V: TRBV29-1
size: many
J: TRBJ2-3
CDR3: CSVRKGSADTQYF
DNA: TGCAGCGTCAGGAAGGGTTCCGCAGATACGCAGTATTTT

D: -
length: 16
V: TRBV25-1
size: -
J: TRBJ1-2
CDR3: CASSESRGGTPYGYTF
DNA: TGTGCCAGCAGTGAATCTCGGGGGGGCACCCCCTATGGCTACACCTTC

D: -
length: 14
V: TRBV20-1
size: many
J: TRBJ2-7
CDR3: CSVGDARSSYEQYF
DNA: TGCAGTGTCGGGGACGCTAGGAGCTCCTACGAGCAGTACTTC

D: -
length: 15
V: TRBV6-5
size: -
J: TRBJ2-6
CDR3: CASSLRGSGANVLTF
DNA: TGTGCCAGCAGTTTAAGGGGCTCTGGGGCCAACGTCCTGACTTTC

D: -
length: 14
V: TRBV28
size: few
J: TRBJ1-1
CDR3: CASSPIQGSTEAFF
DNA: TGTGCCAGCAGTCCCATTCAGGGCAGCACTGAAGCTTTCTTT

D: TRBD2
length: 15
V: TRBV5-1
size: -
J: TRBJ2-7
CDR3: CASSPTSGKPYEQYF
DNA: TGCGCCAGCAGCCCTACTAGCGGCAAGCCCTACGAGCAGTACTTC

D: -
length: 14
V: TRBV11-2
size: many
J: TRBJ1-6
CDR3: CASSLTGRGSPLHF
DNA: TGTGCCAGCAGCTTAACGGGCCGAGGTTCACCCCTCCACTTT

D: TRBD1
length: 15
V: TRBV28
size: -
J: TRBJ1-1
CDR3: CASSLQGARNTEAFF
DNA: TGTGCCAGCAGTTTACAGGGGGCGCGGAACACTGAAGCTTTCTTT

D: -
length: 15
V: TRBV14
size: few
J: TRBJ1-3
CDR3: CASSPPGTSGNTIYF
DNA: TGTGCCAGCAGTCCTCCGGGGACCTCTGGAAACACCATATATTTT

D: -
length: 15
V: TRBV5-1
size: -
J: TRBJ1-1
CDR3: CASSSGGGENTEAFF
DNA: TGCGCCAGCAGCTCCGGCGGGGGCGAGAACACTGAAGCTTTCTTT

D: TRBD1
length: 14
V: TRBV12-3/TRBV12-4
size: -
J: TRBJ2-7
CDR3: CASSSGTETYEQYF
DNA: TGTGCCAGCAGCTCCGGGACAGAGACCTACGAGCAGTACTTC

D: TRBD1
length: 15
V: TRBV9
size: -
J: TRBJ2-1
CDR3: CASSPWGQGIHEQFF
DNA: TGTGCCAGCAGCCCTTGGGGACAGGGAATACATGAGCAGTTCTTC

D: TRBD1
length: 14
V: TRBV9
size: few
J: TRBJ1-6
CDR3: CASSPGTVNSPLHF
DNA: TGTGCCAGCAGCCCTGGGACAGTAAATTCACCCCTCCACTTT

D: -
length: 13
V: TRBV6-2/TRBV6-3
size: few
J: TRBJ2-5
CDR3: CASSYVGEETQYF
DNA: TGTGCCAGCAGTTATGTCGGGGAGGAGACCCAGTACTTC

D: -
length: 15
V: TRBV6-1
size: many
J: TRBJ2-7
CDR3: CASGRRAEKGNEQYF
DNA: TGTGCCAGCGGCCGACGGGCCGAAAAGGGGAACGAGCAGTACTTC

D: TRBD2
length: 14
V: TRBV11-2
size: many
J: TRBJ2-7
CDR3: CASCGGGSSYEQYF
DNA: TGTGCCAGCTGCGGGGGGGGTAGCTCCTACGAGCAGTACTTC

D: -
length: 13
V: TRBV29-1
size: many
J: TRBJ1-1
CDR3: CSARPGVVGGAFF
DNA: TGCAGCGCCCGGCCCGGAGTCGTCGGGGGAGCTTTCTTT

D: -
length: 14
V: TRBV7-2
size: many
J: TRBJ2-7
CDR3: CASSRRQGGGEQYF
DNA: TGTGCCAGCAGCCGTAGACAGGGAGGTGGCGAGCAGTACTTC

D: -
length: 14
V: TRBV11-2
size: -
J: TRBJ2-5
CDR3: CASSLRRVQETQYF
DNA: TGTGCCAGCAGCCTGCGCCGGGTCCAAGAGACCCAGTACTTC

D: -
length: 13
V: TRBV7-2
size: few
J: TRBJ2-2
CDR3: CASSSTGPGELFF
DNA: TGTGCCAGCAGTTCAACAGGGCCCGGGGAGCTGTTTTTT

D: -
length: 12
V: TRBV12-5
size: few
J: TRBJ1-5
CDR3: CASGPADQPQHF
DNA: TGTGCTAGTGGTCCTGCGGATCAGCCCCAGCATTTT

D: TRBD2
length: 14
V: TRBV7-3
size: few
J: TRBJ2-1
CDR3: CASSFVSGGHEQFF
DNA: TGTGCCAGCAGCTTCGTTTCGGGGGGTCATGAGCAGTTCTTC

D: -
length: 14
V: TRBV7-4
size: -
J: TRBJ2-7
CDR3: CASSSSRTHDEQYF
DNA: TGTGCCAGCAGCTCTAGTCGGACCCATGACGAGCAGTACTTC

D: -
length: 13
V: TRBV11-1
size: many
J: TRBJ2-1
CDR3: CASSPRGYNEQFF
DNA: TGTGCCAGCAGCCCCCGTGGGTACAATGAGCAGTTCTTC

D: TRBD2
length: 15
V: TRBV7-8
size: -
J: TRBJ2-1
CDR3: CASSFSGGRHNEQFF
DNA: TGTGCCAGCAGCTTTAGCGGGGGGCGACACAATGAGCAGTTCTTC

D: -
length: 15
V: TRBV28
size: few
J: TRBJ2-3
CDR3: CASSRGGIGTDTQYF
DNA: TGTGCCAGCAGTAGGGGGGGAATCGGCACAGATACGCAGTATTTT

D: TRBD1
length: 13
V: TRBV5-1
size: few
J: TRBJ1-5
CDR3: CASRTGTEGPQHF
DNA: TGCGCCAGCAGAACCGGGACAGAGGGGCCCCAGCATTTT

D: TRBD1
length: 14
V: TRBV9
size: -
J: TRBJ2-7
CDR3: CASSTGQWYGEQYF
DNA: TGTGCCAGCAGCACGGGACAGTGGTATGGGGAGCAGTACTTC

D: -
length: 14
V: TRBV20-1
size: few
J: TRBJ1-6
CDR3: CSAGRGVAGSPLHF
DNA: TGCAGTGCTGGAAGGGGAGTTGCGGGGTCACCCCTCCACTTT

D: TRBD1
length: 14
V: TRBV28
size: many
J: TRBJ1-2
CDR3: CASSSPGTAYGYTF
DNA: TGTGCCAGCAGTTCCCCCGGGACAGCCTATGGCTACACCTTC

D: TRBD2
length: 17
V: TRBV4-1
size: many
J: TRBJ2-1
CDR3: CASSHPTSGGPYNEQFF
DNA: TGCGCCAGCAGCCACCCGACTAGCGGGGGCCCCTACAATGAGCAGTTCTTC

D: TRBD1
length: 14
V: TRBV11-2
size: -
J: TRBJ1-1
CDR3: CASSNGQGGTEAFF
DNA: TGTGCCAGCAGCAACGGACAGGGTGGAACTGAAGCTTTCTTT

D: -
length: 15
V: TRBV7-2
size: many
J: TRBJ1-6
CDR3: CASSLSGVMLRPLHF
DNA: TGTGCCAGCAGCTTGAGTGGAGTTATGTTGAGGCCCCTCCACTTT

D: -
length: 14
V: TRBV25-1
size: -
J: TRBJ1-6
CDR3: CASSDTVGSSPLHF
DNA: TGTGCCAGCAGTGATACGGTCGGGAGTTCACCCCTCCACTTT

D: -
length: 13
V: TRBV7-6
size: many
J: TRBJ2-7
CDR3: CASSGLAGSEQYF
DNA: TGTGCCAGCAGCGGATTGGCAGGTAGCGAGCAGTACTTC

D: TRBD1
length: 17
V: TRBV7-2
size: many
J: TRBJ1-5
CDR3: CASSFPPTGISNQPQHF
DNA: TGTGCCAGCAGCTTCCCTCCGACAGGGATTAGCAATCAGCCCCAGCATTTT

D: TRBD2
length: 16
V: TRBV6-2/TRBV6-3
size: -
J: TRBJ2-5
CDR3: CASSYSASGLRETQYF
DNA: TGTGCCAGCAGTTACTCGGCTAGCGGCCTCCGGGAGACCCAGTACTTC

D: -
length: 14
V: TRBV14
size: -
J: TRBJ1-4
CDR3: CASSQGGFREKLFF
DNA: TGTGCCAGCAGCCAGGGGGGTTTCAGAGAAAAACTGTTTTTT

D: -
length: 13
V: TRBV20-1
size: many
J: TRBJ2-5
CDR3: CSAADTIDKTQYF
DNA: TGCAGTGCTGCGGACACAATTGACAAGACCCAGTACTTC

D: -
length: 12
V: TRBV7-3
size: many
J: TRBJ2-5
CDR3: CASSSVPGPQYF
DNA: TGTGCCAGCAGCTCGGTTCCGGGACCTCAGTACTTC

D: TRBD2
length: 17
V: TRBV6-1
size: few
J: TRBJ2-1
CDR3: CASRAAKGLAGNHEQFF
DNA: TGTGCCAGCAGAGCCGCGAAGGGACTAGCGGGGAACCATGAGCAGTTCTTC

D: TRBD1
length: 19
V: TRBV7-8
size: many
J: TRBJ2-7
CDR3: CASKLLPPHRDSGTYEQYF
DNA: TGTGCCAGCAAATTACTACCCCCCCACCGGGACAGTGGGACCTACGAGCAGTACTTC

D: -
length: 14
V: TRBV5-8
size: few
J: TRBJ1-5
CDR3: CASSSRVSNQPQHF
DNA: TGTGCCAGCAGCTCCAGGGTGAGCAATCAGCCCCAGCATTTT

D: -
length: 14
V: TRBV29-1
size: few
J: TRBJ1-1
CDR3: CSVTRGVETPEAFF
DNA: TGCAGCGTTACCCGCGGAGTAGAGACCCCTGAAGCTTTCTTT

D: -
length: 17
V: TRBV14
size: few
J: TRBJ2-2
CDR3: CASSQDRPAKGTGELFF
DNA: TGTGCCAGCAGCCAAGATCGGCCCGCCAAGGGCACCGGGGAGCTGTTTTTT

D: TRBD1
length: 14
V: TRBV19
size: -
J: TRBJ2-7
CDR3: CASSIKGQGYEQYF
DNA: TGTGCCAGTAGTATAAAAGGACAGGGCTACGAGCAGTACTTC

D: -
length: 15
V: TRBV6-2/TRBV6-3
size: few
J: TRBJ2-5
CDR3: CASSYSSTAKETQYF
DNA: TGTGCCAGCAGTTACTCGTCTACAGCTAAAGAGACCCAGTACTTC

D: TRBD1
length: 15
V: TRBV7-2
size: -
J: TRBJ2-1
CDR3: CPRSHDRGSYNEQFF
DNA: TGTCCCAGAAGCCATGACAGGGGATCCTACAATGAGCAGTTCTTC